The 14 T cell receptor beta chains presented below share a single source sample, sequenced in a study of T cell responses to AZD1222 COVID-19 vaccine. Generated by immunoSEQ multiplex PCR, the TCRdb table keeps only in-frame clones and is missing some. The sample lists 150,000 or so clones, 90% occurring once. This specimen was peripheral blood, taken on day 0 of AZD1222 vaccination. The source is an adult in good health.

This rearrangement joins TRBV7-3 to TRBJ2-6, with TRBD1 matching over 7 bases. Germline CDR1 and CDR2: SGHTA and FQGTGA. The CDR3 extends over 17 amino acids. The trim removed 6 bases at V and 0 bases at J, leaving 8 bases unmatched. The CDR3 region has the DNA TGTGCCAGCAGTCAATCCGGGACAGCCTCTGGGGCCAACGTCCTGACTTTC. Translated, it gives CASSQSGTASGANVLTF.

This sequence joins TRBV28 and TRBJ1-4; TRBD1 matches 7 bases. The CDR3 consists of 16 residues. Looked up from germline, CDR1 is MDHEN and CDR2 is SYDVKM. V dropped 5 bases and J dropped 8; count of bases not matched to a gene: 14. In DNA form, the CDR3 reads TGTGCCAGCAGTCCACCCCGGGACAGCTCCGCGGAAAAACTGTTTTTT. Its translation is CASSPPRDSSAEKLFF.

The genes are TRBV6-2 or TRBV6-3 and TRBJ1-2, with TRBD1 as a possible D gene (5 bases). This CDR3 has 14 amino acids. Trimming took off 2 bases at V and 1 base at J, with 8 bases between the two ends. Germline lookup yields CDR1 MNHEY and CDR2 SVGEGT. CDR3 residues: CASSYGGDNYGYTF. CDR3 DNA: TGTGCCAGCAGTTACGGAGGGGATAACTATGGCTACACCTTC.

This chain joins TRBV15 and TRBJ2-7; D gene unclear. The CDR3 spans 13 residues. Trimming took 0 bases from V and 1 from J, leaving 4 bases between them. Germline CDR1 is LNHNV and CDR2 is YYDKDF (reference sequence). In DNA form, the CDR3 reads TGTGCCACCAGCAGAGATCGGTCCTACGAGCAGTACTTC. The encoded protein is CATSRDRSYEQYF.

The chain combines TRBV18 with TRBJ2-7; the D is unclear. This CDR3 comprises 13 residues. V was trimmed by 5 bases and J by 1 base, leaving 9 bases between them. The germline V gene encodes CDR1 KGHSH and CDR2 LQKENI. Written as DNA, the CDR3 is TGTGCCAGCTCAGAGTTGGATTCCTACGAGCAGTACTTC. Translating it yields CASSELDSYEQYF.

This CDR3 reads CATSRGVEGGSSEKLFF. CDR3 sequence (DNA): TGTGCCACCTCGCGAGGGGTTGAAGGGGGCTCGAGTGAAAAACTGTTTTTT. This chain joins TRBV24-1 and TRBJ1-4, with 7 bases matching TRBD1. CDR1 is KGHDR and CDR2 is SFDVKD in the germline V gene. CDR3 length: 17 residues. V lost 9 bases to trimming and J lost 7 bases; unmatched junction nucleotides: 19.

The chain is built from TRBV7-2 and TRBJ1-5, with D tentatively TRBD1 (6 bases). This CDR3 has 16 amino acids. Germline V gene lookup returns CDR1 SGHTA and CDR2 FQGNSA. The ends were cut back, 5 bases at V and 1 base at J, with 15 bases in the middle. In nucleotides, the CDR3 is TGTGCCAGCAGCCCCGACACAGGGATCAGCAATCAGCCCCAGCATTTT. This gives the protein CASSPDTGISNQPQHF.

This CDR3 is CASSPRVAGDDGNEKLFF. The DNA of the CDR3 is TGTGCCAGCTCACCACGAGTGGCAGGGGATGATGGTAATGAAAAACTGTTTTTT. V is TRBV18 and J is TRBJ1-4; D is possibly TRBD1 (6 bases). Germline CDR1 KGHSH, CDR2 LQKENI. Between the trimmed V and J ends, which lost 1 base and 4 bases, there was a span of 19 bases. The CDR3 contains 18 residues.

This sequence joins TRBV6-5 and TRBJ2-1; D possibly corresponds to TRBD1 (6 bases). V was shortened by 6 bases and J by 5 bases, with 17 bases between the two germline ends. This CDR3 region has 15 residues. From germline, CDR1 is MNHEY and CDR2 SVGAGI. Here the CDR3 reads CASSRTRGPHNEQFF. In DNA form, the CDR3 reads TGTGCCAGCAGCCGGACCAGGGGACCACACAATGAGCAGTTCTTC.

The chain links TRBV7-9 to TRBJ2-7; possibly TRBD2 for D (6 bases). Germline V lookup: CDR1 SEHNR, CDR2 FQNEAQ (reference sequence). CDR3 length equals 12 residues. V was shortened by 7 bases and J by 3 bases, with 10 bases between the two germline ends. As DNA, the CDR3 is TGTGCCAGCACTCTGGGGGGCTACGAGCAGTACTTC. Translating gives CASTLGGYEQYF. Filled out from reference TRBV7-9 and TRBJ2-7, the complete variable domain reads DTGVSQNPRHKITKRGQNVTFRCDPISEHNRLYWYRQTLGQGPEFLTYFQNEAQLEKSRLLSDRFSAERPKGSFSTLEIQRTEQGDSAMYLCASTLGGYEQYFGPGTRLTVT.

V and J are TRBV10-3 and TRBJ1-2; possible D gene TRBD1, 6 bases. Trimming removed 2 bases from V and 4 bases from J, with 14 bases in between. CDR1 and CDR2 (germline): ENHRY, SYGVKD. The CDR3 sequence is 15 residues long. Here the CDR3 reads CAISERGGHLYGYTF. The CDR3 DNA is TGTGCCATCAGTGAGAGGGGGGGGCACCTCTATGGCTACACCTTC.

The CDR3 reads CASSPWGPPRGQPQHF. Written as DNA, the CDR3 is TGCGCCAGCAGCCCCTGGGGTCCGCCGCGGGGTCAGCCCCAGCATTTT. V is TRBV4-1 and J is TRBJ1-5; D not resolved. The V and J ends lost 4 bases and 6 bases respectively, with 19 bases between them. The CDR3 sequence is 16 residues long. CDR1 is MGHRA and CDR2 is YSYEKL in the germline V gene.

The chain combines TRBV3-1 (or the pseudogene TRBV3-2) with TRBJ2-2; D possibly corresponds to TRBD1 (6 bases). CDR1 is LGHDT and CDR2 is YNNKEL in the germline V gene (reference sequence). Trimming removed 4 bases from V and 3 bases from J, with 12 bases in between. The CDR3 sequence is 15 residues long. CDR3 residues: CASSPRGADTGELFF. In DNA, the CDR3 is TGTGCCAGCAGCCCCAGGGGTGCGGACACCGGGGAGCTGTTTTTT.

CDR3 sequence (DNA): TGTGCCAGCAATCCCGGGACAGGGAGGGACACTGAAGCTTTCTTT. It specifies CASNPGTGRDTEAFF. The chain couples TRBV2 to TRBJ1-1, with 9 bases aligning to TRBD1. This CDR3 is built from 15 residues. Germline CDR1 reads SNHLY; CDR2 reads FYNNEI. J was trimmed by 3 bases and V by 7 bases; bases with no gene match: 9.